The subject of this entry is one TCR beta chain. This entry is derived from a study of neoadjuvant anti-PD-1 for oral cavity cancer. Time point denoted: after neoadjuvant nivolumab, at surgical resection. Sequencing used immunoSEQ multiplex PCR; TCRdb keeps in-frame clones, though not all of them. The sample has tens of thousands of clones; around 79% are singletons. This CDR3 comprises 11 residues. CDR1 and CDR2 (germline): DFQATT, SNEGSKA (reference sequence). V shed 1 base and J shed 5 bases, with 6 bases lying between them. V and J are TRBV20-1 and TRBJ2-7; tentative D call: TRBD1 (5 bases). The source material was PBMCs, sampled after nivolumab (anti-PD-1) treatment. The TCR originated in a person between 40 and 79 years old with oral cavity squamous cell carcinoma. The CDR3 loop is CSARVGDEQYF. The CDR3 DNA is TGCAGTGCTAGAGTAGGGGACGAGCAGTACTTC.